This TCR beta chain originates from a study of T cell repertoires in cytomegalovirus infection. In the study overall: TCR beta signatures that were public indicated CMV infection and matching HLA type.

V lost 5 bases, J lost 5 bases, and 7 bases lay in between. Germline values: CDR1 MNHEY, CDR2 SVGEGT. This CDR3 is 12 amino acids long. TCRdb passed the reads through MiXCR, listing each CDR3 protein once. Of 350,000 to 450,000 distinct CDR3 sequences listed, approximately 18% are singletons. As regards this clonotype: It may be a read error: a sequence one base away is much more abundant. The CDR3 does not end in the conserved phenylalanine or tryptophan, so this is likely a read error.

Source material: PBMCs. The sequence was collected from a human donor in good health (CMV status not recorded). Some clones in this sample may be carry-over from other donors' samples. The chain uses TRBV6-2 or TRBV6-3 and TRBJ2-1; D ambiguous. The CDR3: CASSRSNNEQFL. The CDR3 nucleotides read TGTGCCAGCAGTCGCAGTAACAATGAGCAGTTCCTC.